The 3 T cell receptor beta chains below all came from one sample that was sequenced in a study of post-analysis software for immune sequencing data. Broader study findings: Among roughly 5 TRBV segments more frequent in patients than controls were TRBV5-6, TRBV5-1 and TRBV20-1.

The TCR beta cDNA libraries carried unique molecular identifiers. TCRdb re-derived calls from the PCR reads in MiXCR, one entry per CDR3 protein. The profile covers roughly 650,000 distinct CDR3 sequences, with approximately 60% appearing a single time and approximately 10% taken by the ten largest. No antigens are known for them. Sequencing input: blood. These receptors came from a girl aged 2-10 years with multiple sclerosis.

The V call is TRBV12-3 or TRBV12-4, the J call TRBJ1-2, with a weak D call TRBD1 (5 bases). This CDR3 spans 14 amino acids. V was cut by 5 bases and J by 3 bases, with 13 bases left in between. This CDR3 reads CASSVLAGYYGYTF. CDR3 in DNA: TGTGCCAGCAGTGTTTTAGCAGGGTACTATGGCTACACCTTC.

The chain uses TRBV7-9 and TRBJ2-1; D unclear. The CDR3 is made up of 16 amino acids. The V gene lost 4 bases and the J gene lost 0 bases, with 13 bases spanning the gap. CDR1 and CDR2 from the germline V gene are SEHNR and FQNEAQ (reference sequence). CDR3 protein: CASSSPAGSSYNEQFF. CDR3 bases: TGTGCCAGCAGCTCGCCGGCAGGAAGCTCCTACAATGAGCAGTTCTTC.

The genes are TRBV12-3 or TRBV12-4 and TRBJ2-7; 7 bases agree with TRBD1. Gene TRBJ2-5 matches the end of the DNA better, so the J call may be wrong. The CDR3 totals 12 residues. CDR3: CAGGQASMTQYF. The CDR3 bases are TGTGCCGGCGGACAGGCCTCAATGACCCAGTACTTC.